The T cell receptor beta chain under discussion was sequenced for a study of shared clonotypes between healthy human individuals. Template for every sorted-subset replicate PCR totaled around 200 ng DNA, around 32,000 T cell genomes. Per the authors' pipeline: Junction-only sequences without quality scores came from ImmunoSEQ, so filtering differed. Data came from immunoSEQ multiplex PCR; TCRdb stores just in-frame clones and leaves some out. That table gives V, J and clone size, and the DNA gave D and trimming. The sample has under 2,500,000 clones; about 94% are singletons. The CDR3 runs 11 residues. V lost 3 bases and J lost 3, with 6 bases in between. The germline V gene has CDR1 DFQATT and CDR2 SNEGSKA (reference sequence).

The V and J genes are TRBV20-1 and TRBJ2-7; D is undetermined. The sequenced sample was naive CD4+ T cells sorted from blood. The subset: CD45RA+ positively selected. This TCR came from a man between 18 and 29 years old in good health. The CDR3 here is CSASVDYEQYF. Here the CDR3 DNA reads TGCAGTGCTAGCGTAGACTACGAGCAGTACTTC.